The 12 T cell receptor beta chains below all came from one sample that was sequenced in a study of T cell repertoires in cytomegalovirus infection. TCRdb itself ran the reads through MiXCR, one entry per CDR3 protein. The table records some 350,000 distinct CDR3 sequences, 25% to 35% of them present only once. Their antigen targets remain unknown. The source material was cultured PBMCs, sampled from culture after CMV antigen stimulation. Every receptor here comes from a human donor in good health (CMV status not recorded). Some clones in this sample may be carry-over from other donors' samples.

The V call is TRBV19, the J call TRBJ2-2; possibly TRBD1 for D (6 bases). The CDR3 runs to 16 residues. Germline V gene lookup returns CDR1 LNHDA and CDR2 SQIVND (reference sequence). With 5 bases removed from V and 3 bases from J, the gap between germline ends came to 16 bases. CDR3 amino acids: CASSFASGTHTGELFF. The CDR3 DNA follows: TGTGCCAGTAGTTTCGCCTCCGGGACACACACCGGGGAGCTGTTTTTT. Drawing the rest from reference TRBV19 and TRBJ2-2, the complete variable domain is DGGITQSPKYLFRKEGQNVTLSCEQNLNHDAMYWYRQDPGQGLRLIYYSQIVNDFQKGDIAEGYSVSREKKESFPLTVTSAQKNPTAFYLCASSFASGTHTGELFFGEGSRLTVL.

The rearrangement joins TRBV19 to TRBJ1-2; TRBD1 might be the D (6 bases). Between the trimmed V and J ends, which lost 2 bases and 3 bases, there was a span of 13 bases. The CDR3 is 15 residues long. Germline V gene data show CDR1 as LNHDA and CDR2 as SQIVND (reference sequence). The CDR3 nucleotides read TGTGCCAGTAGTATACTGGGGGCACGGGACTATGGCTACACCTTC. It is translated as CASSILGARDYGYTF.

Here the CDR3 reads CASSYSGARETQYF. CDR3 DNA: TGTGCCAGCAGTTATAGCGGGGCACGAGAGACCCAGTACTTC. The rearrangement joins TRBV28 to TRBJ2-5; 8 bases match TRBD2. Germline-derived CDR1 and CDR2 are MDHEN and SYDVKM. V lost 4 bases and J lost 4; bases outside the gene matches: 5. The CDR3 extends over 14 amino acids.

This clonotype was recorded at least ten times. The J gene is TRBJ1-4, the V gene TRBV2; no firm D call. The germline V gene encodes CDR1 SNHLY and CDR2 FYNNEI. The CDR3 runs to 14 residues. V shed 2 bases and J shed 8 bases, with 12 bases lying between them. The CDR3 protein is CASSEPARGEKLFF. The CDR3 DNA reads as TGTGCCAGCAGTGAACCAGCCCGGGGAGAAAAACTGTTTTTT.

The CDR3 spells CASRLWAGGDEQYF. The CDR3 DNA follows: TGTGCCAGCAGACTATGGGCCGGCGGGGACGAGCAGTACTTC. V is TRBV6-2 or TRBV6-3 and J is TRBJ2-7; a possible D gene is TRBD2 (6 bases). Deletions cut 6 bases from V and 5 bases from J, with 17 bases between. CDR1 MNHEY and CDR2 SVGEGT come from the germline V gene. The CDR3 runs 14 residues.

This chain joins TRBV4-2 and TRBJ2-1, with 13 bases aligning to TRBD2. This CDR3 region has 18 residues. Unmatched junction bases numbered 10, after V lost 1 base and J lost 7 bases. Germline CDR1 is LGHNA and CDR2 is YNFKEQ. The CDR3 DNA is TGTGCCAGCAGCCAAGGGTTGACTAGCGGGAGGCTGTTTAATGAGCAGTTCTTC. Residues: CASSQGLTSGRLFNEQFF.

Only a few counts were recorded for this clonotype. V gene TRBV27 combines with J gene TRBJ2-4; 9 bases line up with TRBD1. The germline gives CDR1 MNHEY, CDR2 SMNVEV (reference sequence). CDR3 length equals 15 residues. Trimming at V came to 5 bases and at J to 4 bases, leaving 6 bases not matched to a gene. CDR3 sequence (DNA): TGTGCCAGCAGTCACGGGACAGGGACTAAAAACATTCAGTACTTC. Amino acids: CASSHGTGTKNIQYF.

This clonotype has at least ten counts. The chain is built from TRBV7-6 and TRBJ2-5, with D maybe TRBD2 (5 bases). The V gene's germline CDR1 is SGHVS and CDR2 FNYEAQ. V lost 1 base and J lost 5, with 14 bases in between. This CDR3 spans 15 amino acids. The CDR3 region is CASSLGWATGETQYF. The CDR3 DNA is TGTGCCAGCAGCTTAGGTTGGGCTACGGGGGAGACCCAGTACTTC.

The rearrangement uses TRBV7-9 and TRBJ1-1; maybe TRBD1 (5 bases). CDR3 length equals 14 residues. From germline, CDR1 is SEHNR and CDR2 FQNEAQ (reference sequence). The V gene lost 5 bases and the J gene lost 2 bases, with 12 bases spanning the gap. The CDR3, as DNA: TGTGCCAGCAGCGGCAGACAGACAAACACTGAAGCTTTCTTT. Translating it yields CASSGRQTNTEAFF.

This clonotype was counted a few times. The chain is built from TRBV5-1 and TRBJ2-7, with D unresolved. V lost 1 base and J 3 bases, leaving 14 bases between the germline ends. Per germline, CDR1 SGHRS and CDR2 YFSETQ. The length of the CDR3 is 15 residues. This CDR3 reads CASSLYSQRDYEQYF. As DNA, the CDR3 is TGCGCCAGCAGCTTGTACTCCCAGCGCGACTACGAGCAGTACTTC.

The chain recombines TRBV15 with TRBJ1-1; D possibly corresponds to TRBD1 (5 bases). CDR3 length equals 14 residues. Trimming took 3 bases from V and 11 from J, leaving 19 bases between them. Germline values: CDR1 LNHNV, CDR2 YYDKDF (reference sequence). The CDR3 coding sequence is TGTGCCACCAGCAGTCACCAGGCCCCAGAGGGGGCTTTCTTT. Translated: CATSSHQAPEGAFF.

This rearrangement joins TRBV18 to TRBJ1-2; the D is unclear. The germline V gene has CDR1 KGHSH and CDR2 LQKENI. V was trimmed by 1 base and J by 6 bases, leaving 15 bases between them. CDR3 length equals 15 residues. CDR3 sequence (DNA): TGTGCCAGCTCACCACTTGCAGATCCCATAAATGGCTACACCTTC. Translated: CASSPLADPINGYTF.